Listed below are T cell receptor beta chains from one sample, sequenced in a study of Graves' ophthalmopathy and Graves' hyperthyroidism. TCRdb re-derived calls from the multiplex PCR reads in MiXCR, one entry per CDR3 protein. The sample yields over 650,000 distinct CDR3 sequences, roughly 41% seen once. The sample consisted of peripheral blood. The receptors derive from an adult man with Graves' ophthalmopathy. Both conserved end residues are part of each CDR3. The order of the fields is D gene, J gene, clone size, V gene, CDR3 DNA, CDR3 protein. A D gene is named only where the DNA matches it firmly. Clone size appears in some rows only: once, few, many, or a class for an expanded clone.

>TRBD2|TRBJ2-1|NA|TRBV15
TGTGCCACCAGCAGAGATTCGACTAGCGATGAGCAGTTCTTC
CATSRDSTSDEQFF
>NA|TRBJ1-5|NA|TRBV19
TGTGCCAGTAGTATTGCGGGTCAGGGCAACAATCAGCCCCAGCATTTT
CASSIAGQGNNQPQHF
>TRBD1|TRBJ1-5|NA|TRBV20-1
TGCAGTGCTCCGAGACAGGGGGCCCAGCATTTT
CSAPRQGAQHF
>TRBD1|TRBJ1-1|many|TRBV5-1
TGCGCCAGCAGCCCTCAGGGGGACACTGAAGCTTTCTTT
CASSPQGDTEAFF
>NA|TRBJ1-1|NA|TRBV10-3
TGTGCCATCAGGGCTTTCTCGGGCACCACCGGAACTGAAGCTTTCTTT
CAIRAFSGTTGTEAFF
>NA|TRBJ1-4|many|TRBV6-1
TGTGCCAGCAGTGGCCTCACCTATGAAAAACTGTTTTTT
CASSGLTYEKLFF
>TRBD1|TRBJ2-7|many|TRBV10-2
TGCGCCAGCAGGGGGACAGGCGTTTCCTACGAGCAGTACTTC
CASRGTGVSYEQYF
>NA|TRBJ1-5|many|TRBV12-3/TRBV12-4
TGTGCCAGCTCGCCTGGGCCTAATGCCAATCAGCCCCAGCATTTT
CASSPGPNANQPQHF
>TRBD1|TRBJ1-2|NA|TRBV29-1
TGCAGCGTACAGGGGGGTGGCTACACCTTC
CSVQGGGYTF
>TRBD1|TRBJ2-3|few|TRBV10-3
TGTGCCATCAGTGAGGGACAGGGGGGGGCAGATACGCAGTATTTT
CAISEGQGGADTQYF
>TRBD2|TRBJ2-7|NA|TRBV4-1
TGCGCCAGCAGTCAAAGAGCGGGAGGTACTACCTACGAGCAGTACTTC
CASSQRAGGTTYEQYF
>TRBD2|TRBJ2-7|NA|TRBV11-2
TGTGCCAGCAGCGCTACTAGCGGGGGTACCTACGAGCAGTACTTC
CASSATSGGTYEQYF
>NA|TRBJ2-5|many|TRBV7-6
TGTGCCAGCAGCTTACAGACAGAGACCCAGTACTTC
CASSLQTETQYF
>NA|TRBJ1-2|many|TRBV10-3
TGTGCCAGCAGTTACGGGGCAGGTGATGATTATGGCTACACCTTC
CASSYGAGDDYGYTF
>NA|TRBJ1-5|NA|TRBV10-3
TGTGCCATCAGCGAGGGGACTACCCAAGAGACCCAGCATTTT
CAISEGTTQETQHF
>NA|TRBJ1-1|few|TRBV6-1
TGTGCCAGCAGTGAAGGTCCGGGGGCAGTCGCTGAAGCTTTCTTT
CASSEGPGAVAEAFF
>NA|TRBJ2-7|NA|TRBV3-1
TGTGCCAGCAGCCAAGATGGAAGGGGGAGCTCCTACGAGCAGTACTTC
CASSQDGRGSSYEQYF
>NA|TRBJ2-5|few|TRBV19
TGTGCCAGTAGTATAGGCGCGTACCAAGAGACCCAGTACTTC
CASSIGAYQETQYF
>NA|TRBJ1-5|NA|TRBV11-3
TGTGCCAGCAGCCAAACAGGGCCCGATAGCAATCAGCCCCAGCATTTT
CASSQTGPDSNQPQHF
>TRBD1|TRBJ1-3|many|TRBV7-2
TGTGCCAGCAGCTTAACAGGGGGCTCTGGAAACACCATATATTTT
CASSLTGGSGNTIYF
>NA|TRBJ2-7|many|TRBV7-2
TGTGCCAGCAGCTTAGCGGCGGGCCTTGGTTCCTACGAGCAGTACTTC
CASSLAAGLGSYEQYF
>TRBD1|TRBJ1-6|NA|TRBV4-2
TGTGCCAGCAGCCAAGATCAGGGGGGTTTAAGATCACCCCTCCACTTT
CASSQDQGGLRSPLHF
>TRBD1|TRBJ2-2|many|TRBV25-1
TGTGCCAGCAGTGCGCCAGGGGGTTGGGAGCTGTTTTTT
CASSAPGGWELFF
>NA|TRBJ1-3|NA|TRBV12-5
TGTGCTAGTGGTTTGGACAGGAGCGGGCTCTCTGGAAACACCATATATTTT
CASGLDRSGLSGNTIYF
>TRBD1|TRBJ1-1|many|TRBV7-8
TGTGCCAGCTCTCTGTTGGACAGGGGGCCCACTGAAGCTTTCTTT
CASSLLDRGPTEAFF
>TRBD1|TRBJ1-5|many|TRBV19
TGTGCCAGTACCCTTTGGAATAGGGGACAGAGCAATCAGCCCCAGCATTTT
CASTLWNRGQSNQPQHF
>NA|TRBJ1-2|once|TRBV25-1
TGTGCCAGATCAGGGGAAAACTATGGCTACACCTTC
CARSGENYGYTF
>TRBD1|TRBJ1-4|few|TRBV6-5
TGTGCCAGCAGTCCACAGGGGGCGGCTAATGAAAAACTGTTTTTT
CASSPQGAANEKLFF
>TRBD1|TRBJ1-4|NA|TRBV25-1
TGTGCCAGCAGCTTACGACAGGGGGCGGCTGAAAAACTGTTTTTT
CASSLRQGAAEKLFF
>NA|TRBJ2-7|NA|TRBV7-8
TGTGCCAGCAGCTCCCCCCCTGTGGCAGGGAGATCCTACGAGCAGTACTTC
CASSSPPVAGRSYEQYF
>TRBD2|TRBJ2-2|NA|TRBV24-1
TGTGCCACCAGTGACCCGGGACTAGCGGGAGACCCCGGGGAGCTGTTTTTT
CATSDPGLAGDPGELFF
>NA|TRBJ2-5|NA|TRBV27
TGTGCCAGCAGTCCCTACAGGCAAGCCCAAGAGACCCAGTACTTC
CASSPYRQAQETQYF
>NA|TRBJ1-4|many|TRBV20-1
TGCAGTGTCCGTCAAACCAACGAAAAACTGTTTTTT
CSVRQTNEKLFF
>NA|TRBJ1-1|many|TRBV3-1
TGTGCCAGCAGACAGCAGGTTAACACTGAAGCTTTCTTT
CASRQQVNTEAFF
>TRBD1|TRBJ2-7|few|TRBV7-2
TGTGCCAGCAGCTCACCCGGGACAGGGGGTGCATACGAGCAGTACTTC
CASSSPGTGGAYEQYF
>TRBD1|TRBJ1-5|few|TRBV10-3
TGTGCCAGCAGCTACAGGGGGCGGGGTGGAAATCAGCCCCAGCATTTT
CASSYRGRGGNQPQHF
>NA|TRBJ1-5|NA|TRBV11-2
TGTGCCAGCAGCAAGGGGACTAGCGGTTGGGAGACCCAGCATTTT
CASSKGTSGWETQHF
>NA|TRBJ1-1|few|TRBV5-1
TGCGCCAGCAGCCTACAGGGTGTTGACACTGAAGCTTTCTTT
CASSLQGVDTEAFF
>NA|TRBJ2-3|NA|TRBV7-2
TGTGCCAGCAGCTTATATGGCGGGGGCACAGATACGCAGTATTTT
CASSLYGGGTDTQYF
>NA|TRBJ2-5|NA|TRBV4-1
TGCGCCAGCAGACAAGTAGCCAGGCGAGAAGAGACCCAGTACTTC
CASRQVARREETQYF
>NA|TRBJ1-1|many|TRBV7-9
TGTGCCAGCAGCCAGAGGGGTGGCCCTCCCGATGAAGCTTTCTTT
CASSQRGGPPDEAFF
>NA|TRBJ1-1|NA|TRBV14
TGTGCCAGCTCACATTTAACCCAGGAGAACACTGAAGCTTTCTTT
CASSHLTQENTEAFF
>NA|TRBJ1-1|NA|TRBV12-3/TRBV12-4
TGTGCCAGCAGGACAATGGCCAATGCGCCCGCTGAAGCTTTCTTT
CASRTMANAPAEAFF
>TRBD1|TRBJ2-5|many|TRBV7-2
TGTGCCAGCAGCTTTCCCTACGACGACAGGGAGTTTGCTGAGACCCAGTACTTC
CASSFPYDDREFAETQYF
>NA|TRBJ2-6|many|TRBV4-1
TGCGCCAGCAGCCAAGGGACAGTCGCGTTAGGGGCCAACGTCCTGACTTTC
CASSQGTVALGANVLTF
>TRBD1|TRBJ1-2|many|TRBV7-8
TGTGCCAGCAGCTTAGCACCGGGGACAGCCGAATTCGACTATGGCTACACCTTC
CASSLAPGTAEFDYGYTF
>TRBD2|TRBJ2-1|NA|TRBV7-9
TGTGCCACCATCCTTGGGACTAGCGGTTTACTCGATGAGCAGTTCTTC
CATILGTSGLLDEQFF
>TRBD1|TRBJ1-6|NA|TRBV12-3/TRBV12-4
TGTGCCAGCAGTTTCTGGACAGGTTTTTCCCCCCTCCACTTT
CASSFWTGFSPLHF
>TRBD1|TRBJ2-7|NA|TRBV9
TGTGCCAGCAGCGCACAGGGGACCAACGAGCAGTACTTC
CASSAQGTNEQYF
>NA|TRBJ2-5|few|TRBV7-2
TGCGCCAGCAGCGCGACGGGCCAGCGGGAAGAGACCCAGTACTTC
CASSATGQREETQYF
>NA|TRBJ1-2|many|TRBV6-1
TGTGCCAGCATGGACAGCAGATCTTATGGCTACACCTTC
CASMDSRSYGYTF
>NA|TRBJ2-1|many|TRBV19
TGTGCCAGTAGTATCTTTGGATCGGTCAGTAATGAGCAGTTCTTC
CASSIFGSVSNEQFF
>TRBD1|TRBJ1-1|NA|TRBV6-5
TGTGCCAGCAGTTACACCGACAGGGGAGGGACTGAAGCTTTCTTT
CASSYTDRGGTEAFF
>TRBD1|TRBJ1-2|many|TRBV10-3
TGTGCCATCAGTCCGGGACAGACCCCTAACTATGGCTACACCTTC
CAISPGQTPNYGYTF
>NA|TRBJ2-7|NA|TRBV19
TGTGCCAGTAGTATTTGGCTAATTCTCGATCAGCACGAGCAGTACTTC
CASSIWLILDQHEQYF